This T cell receptor (beta chain) was sequenced in a study of blood T cell repertoires in COVID-19. V lost 5 bases, J lost 6 bases, and 19 bases lay in between. The length of the CDR3 is 15 residues. Germline V CDR1 and CDR2: MNHEY, SMNVEV (reference sequence). Original data processing: Nucleated cell counts were estimated from reference gene primer amplification. Method: immunoSEQ multiplex PCR; TCRdb's copy keeps in-frame clones and lacks some. Clonal size and the V and J genes are those of that table, whereas D and trimming came from the DNA. The sample lists approximately 200,000 clones, approximately 78% occurring once.

This chain joins TRBV27 and TRBJ1-2; no firm D call. Sequenced: peripheral blood. This clonotype originated in a woman of 80 years or more with acute or convalescent COVID-19. The DNA of the CDR3 is TGTGCCAGCAGTCCCCGAAACCCCGGGATCCATGGCTACACCTTC. Protein product: CASSPRNPGIHGYTF.